Listed below are T cell receptor beta chains from one sample, sequenced in a study of cytomegalovirus exposure and HLA in healthy donors. TCRdb's table, derived via immunoSEQ multiplex PCR, lists solely in-frame clones and lacks some. The sample records about 110,000 clones, 60% to 80% being singletons. The sequencing sample was made of PBMCs. These receptors all come from a female donor in good health and CMV-seronegative. Both conserved end residues are part of each CDR3. A D gene is named only where the DNA matches it firmly. A row's size may be missing; if present it is once, few, many or a size class.

CDR3: CASSEVDRGSGNTIYF; DNA: TGTGCCAGCAGTGAGGTGGACAGGGGGTCTGGAAACACCATATATTTT; D: TRBD1; J: TRBJ1-3; size: few; V: TRBV2
CDR3: CASSSAGGAYEQYF; DNA: TGTGCCAGCAGCTCCGCAGGGGGCGCCTACGAGCAGTACTTC; D: TRBD1; J: TRBJ2-7; size: NA; V: TRBV7-9
CDR3: CSVSRTGSSYEQYF; DNA: TGCAGCGTTAGTCGGACAGGGTCCTCCTACGAGCAGTACTTC; D: TRBD1; J: TRBJ2-7; size: NA; V: TRBV29-1
CDR3: CASSPQVGTDTQYF; DNA: TGTGCCAGCTCACCCCAGGTGGGCACAGATACGCAGTATTTT; D: NA; J: TRBJ2-3; size: few; V: TRBV18
CDR3: CASTGLAGGLYEQYF; DNA: TGTGCCAGCACGGGACTAGCGGGAGGGCTATACGAGCAGTACTTC; D: TRBD2; J: TRBJ2-7; size: NA; V: TRBV2
CDR3: CATTSNTEAFF; DNA: TGTGCCACCACATCAAACACTGAAGCTTTCTTT; D: NA; J: TRBJ1-1; size: NA; V: TRBV28
CDR3: CASSPRGLVTDTQYF; DNA: TGTGCCAGCTCACCACGCGGTCTGGTGACAGATACGCAGTATTTT; D: NA; J: TRBJ2-3; size: NA; V: TRBV18
CDR3: CASSQDYYEQYF; DNA: TGCGCCAGCAGCCAAGACTACTACGAGCAGTACTTC; D: NA; J: TRBJ2-7; size: few; V: TRBV4-1
CDR3: CASRRQGEREKLFF; DNA: TGTGCCAGCAGGAGACAGGGGGAGCGTGAAAAACTGTTTTTT; D: TRBD1; J: TRBJ1-4; size: few; V: TRBV6-1
CDR3: CSVEGQNGQPQHF; DNA: TGCAGCGTTGAAGGACAGAATGGACAGCCCCAGCATTTT; D: NA; J: TRBJ1-5; size: NA; V: TRBV29-1
CDR3: CASSEEASHRGYGYTF; DNA: TGTGCCAGCAGTGAAGAGGCGTCCCATCGGGGTTATGGCTACACCTTC; D: NA; J: TRBJ1-2; size: NA; V: TRBV6-1
CDR3: CASSLASKTEAFF; DNA: TGTGCCAGCAGTTTAGCCTCTAAAACTGAAGCTTTCTTT; D: NA; J: TRBJ1-1; size: NA; V: TRBV27
CDR3: CASSYRREGGEQFF; DNA: TGTGCCAGCAGTTACCGGCGGGAGGGGGGTGAGCAGTTCTTC; D: TRBD2; J: TRBJ2-1; size: NA; V: TRBV6-5
CDR3: CAYRPTGKETQYF; DNA: TGTGCCTACAGACCCACAGGGAAAGAGACCCAGTACTTC; D: NA; J: TRBJ2-5; size: NA; V: TRBV30
CDR3: CASSYADRGDGTEAFF; DNA: TGTGCCAGCAGTTACGCGGACAGGGGGGACGGCACTGAAGCTTTCTTT; D: TRBD1; J: TRBJ1-1; size: NA; V: TRBV6-6
CDR3: CASSVGQPTGELFF; DNA: TGTGCCAGCAGCGTGGGGCAGCCCACCGGGGAGCTGTTTTTT; D: NA; J: TRBJ2-2; size: NA; V: TRBV9
CDR3: CASSDRQGEFDEQYF; DNA: TGCGCCAGCAGTGACCGACAGGGAGAGTTCGACGAGCAGTACTTC; D: TRBD1; J: TRBJ2-7; size: NA; V: TRBV10-1
CDR3: CSAIIKNEQFF; DNA: TGCAGTGCTATAATAAAAAATGAGCAGTTCTTC; D: NA; J: TRBJ2-1; size: NA; V: TRBV20-1
CDR3: CAWSRQGASLTGELFF; DNA: TGTGCCTGGAGTAGGCAGGGGGCTTCGTTGACCGGGGAGCTGTTTTTT; D: TRBD1; J: TRBJ2-2; size: NA; V: TRBV30
CDR3: CATSRESQGLQPQHF; DNA: TGTGCCACCAGCAGAGAATCACAGGGTCTACAGCCCCAGCATTTT; D: NA; J: TRBJ1-5; size: NA; V: TRBV15
CDR3: CASSFVSSGYNEQFF; DNA: TGTGCCAGCAGCTTCGTATCTAGCGGGTACAATGAGCAGTTCTTC; D: TRBD2; J: TRBJ2-1; size: large; V: TRBV7-3